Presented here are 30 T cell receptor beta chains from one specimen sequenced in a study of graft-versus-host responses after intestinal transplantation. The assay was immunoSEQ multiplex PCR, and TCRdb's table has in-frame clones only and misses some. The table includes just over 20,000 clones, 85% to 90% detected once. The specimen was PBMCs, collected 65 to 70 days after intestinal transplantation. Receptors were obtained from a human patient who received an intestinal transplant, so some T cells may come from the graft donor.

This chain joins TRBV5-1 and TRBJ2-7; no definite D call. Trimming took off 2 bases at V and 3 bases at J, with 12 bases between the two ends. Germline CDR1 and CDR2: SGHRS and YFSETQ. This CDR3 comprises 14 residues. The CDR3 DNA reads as TGCGCCAGCAGCTTAGGCTCTACGTACTACGAGCAGTACTTC. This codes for CASSLGSTYYEQYF.

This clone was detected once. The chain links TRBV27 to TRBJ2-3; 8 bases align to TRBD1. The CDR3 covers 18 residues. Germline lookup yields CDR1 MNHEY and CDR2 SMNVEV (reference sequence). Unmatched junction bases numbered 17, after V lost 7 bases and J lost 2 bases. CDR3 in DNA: TGTGCCAGCAAAGGTTTGAGCAGGGGGCTTTCTTACACAGATACGCAGTATTTT. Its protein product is CASKGLSRGLSYTDTQYF.

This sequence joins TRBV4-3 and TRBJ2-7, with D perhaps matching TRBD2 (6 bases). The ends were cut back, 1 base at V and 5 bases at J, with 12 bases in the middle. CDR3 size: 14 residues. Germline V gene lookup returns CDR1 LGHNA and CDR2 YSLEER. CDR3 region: CASSQGTAGHEQYF. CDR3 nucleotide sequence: TGCGCCAGCAGCCAAGGTACCGCGGGACACGAGCAGTACTTC.

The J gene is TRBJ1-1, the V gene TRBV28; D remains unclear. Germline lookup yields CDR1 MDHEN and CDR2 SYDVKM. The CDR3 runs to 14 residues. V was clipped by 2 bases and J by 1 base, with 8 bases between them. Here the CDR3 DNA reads TGTGCCAGCAGTTTAGATGGTGGGAACACTGAAGCTTTCTTT. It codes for CASSLDGGNTEAFF.

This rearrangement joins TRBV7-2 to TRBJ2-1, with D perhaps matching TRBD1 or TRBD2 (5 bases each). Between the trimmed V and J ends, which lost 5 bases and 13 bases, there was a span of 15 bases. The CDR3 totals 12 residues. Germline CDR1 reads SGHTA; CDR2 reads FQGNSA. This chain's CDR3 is CASSPPGPAQFF. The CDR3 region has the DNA TGTGCCAGCAGCCCGCCGGGACCTGCTCAGTTCTTC.

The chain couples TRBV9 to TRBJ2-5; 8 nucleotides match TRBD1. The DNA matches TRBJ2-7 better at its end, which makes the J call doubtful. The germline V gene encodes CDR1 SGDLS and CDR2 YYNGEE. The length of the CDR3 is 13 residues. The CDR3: CASSAGTGYEQYF. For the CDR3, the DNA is TGTGCCAGCAGCGCCGGGACAGGCTACGAGCAGTACTTC.

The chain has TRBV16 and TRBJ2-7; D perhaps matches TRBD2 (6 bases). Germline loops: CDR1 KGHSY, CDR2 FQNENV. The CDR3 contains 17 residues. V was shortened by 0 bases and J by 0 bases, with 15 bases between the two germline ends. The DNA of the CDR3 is TGTGCCAGCAGCCAATCTCGGCTTCGGGGGAGCTCCTACGAGCAGTACTTC. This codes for CASSQSRLRGSSYEQYF.

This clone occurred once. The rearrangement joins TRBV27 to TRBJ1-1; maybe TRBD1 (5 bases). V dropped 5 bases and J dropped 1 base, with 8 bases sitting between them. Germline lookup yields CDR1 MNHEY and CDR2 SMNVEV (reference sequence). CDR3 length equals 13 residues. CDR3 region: CASSVGQNTEAFF. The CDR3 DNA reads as TGTGCCAGCAGTGTAGGACAGAACACTGAAGCTTTCTTT.

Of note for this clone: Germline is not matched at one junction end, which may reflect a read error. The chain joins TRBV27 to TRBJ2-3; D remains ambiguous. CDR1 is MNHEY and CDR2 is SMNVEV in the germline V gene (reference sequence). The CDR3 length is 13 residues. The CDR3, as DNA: TGTGCCAGCAGTTTTACGAACCTATATACGCTGTATTTT. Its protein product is CASSFTNLYTLYF.

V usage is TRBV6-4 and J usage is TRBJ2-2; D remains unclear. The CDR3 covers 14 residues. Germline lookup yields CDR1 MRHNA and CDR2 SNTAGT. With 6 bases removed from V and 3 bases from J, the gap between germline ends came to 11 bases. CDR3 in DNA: TGTGCCAGCAGGCCGGAAACTTACACCGGGGAGCTGTTTTTT. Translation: CASRPETYTGELFF.

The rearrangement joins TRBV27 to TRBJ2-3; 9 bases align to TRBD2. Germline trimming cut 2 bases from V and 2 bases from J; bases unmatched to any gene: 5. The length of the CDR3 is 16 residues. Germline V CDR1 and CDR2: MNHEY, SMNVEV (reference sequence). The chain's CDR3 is CASSLAAGGPTDTQYF. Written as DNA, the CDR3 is TGTGCCAGCAGTTTAGCAGCGGGGGGACCCACAGATACGCAGTATTTT.

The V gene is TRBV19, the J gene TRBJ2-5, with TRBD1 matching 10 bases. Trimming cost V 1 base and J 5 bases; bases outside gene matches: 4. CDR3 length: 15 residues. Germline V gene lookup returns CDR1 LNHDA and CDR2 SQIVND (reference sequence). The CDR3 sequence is CASSIGQGAWETQYF. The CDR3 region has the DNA TGTGCCAGTAGTATAGGACAGGGGGCGTGGGAGACCCAGTACTTC.

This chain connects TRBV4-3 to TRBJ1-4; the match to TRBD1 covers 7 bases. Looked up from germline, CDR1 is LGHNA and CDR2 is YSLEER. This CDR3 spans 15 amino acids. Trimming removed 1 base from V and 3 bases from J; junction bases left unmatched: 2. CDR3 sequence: CASSQATGANEKLFF. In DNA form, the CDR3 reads TGCGCCAGCAGCCAAGCAACAGGGGCTAATGAAAAACTGTTTTTT.

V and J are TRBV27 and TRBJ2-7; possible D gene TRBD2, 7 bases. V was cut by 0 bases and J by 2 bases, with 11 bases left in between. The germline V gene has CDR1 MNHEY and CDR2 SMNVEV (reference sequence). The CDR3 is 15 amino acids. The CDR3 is CASSLSGGPPYEQYF. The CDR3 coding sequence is TGTGCCAGCAGTTTATCGGGGGGGCCCCCCTACGAGCAGTACTTC.

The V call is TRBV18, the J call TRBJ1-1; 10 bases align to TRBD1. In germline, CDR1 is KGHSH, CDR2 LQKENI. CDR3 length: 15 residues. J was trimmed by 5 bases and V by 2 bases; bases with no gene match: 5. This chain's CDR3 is CASSPNQGQGTEAFF. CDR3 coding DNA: TGTGCCAGCTCACCAAACCAGGGACAGGGGACTGAAGCTTTCTTT.

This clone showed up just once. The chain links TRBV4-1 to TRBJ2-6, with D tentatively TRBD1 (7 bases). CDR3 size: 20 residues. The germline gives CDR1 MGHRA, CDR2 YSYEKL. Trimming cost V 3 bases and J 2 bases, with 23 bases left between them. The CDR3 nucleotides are TGCGCCAGCAGCCATATCGTGGGGGGTCCGACAGGGACTGGGGCCAACGTCCTGACTTTC. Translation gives CASSHIVGGPTGTGANVLTF.

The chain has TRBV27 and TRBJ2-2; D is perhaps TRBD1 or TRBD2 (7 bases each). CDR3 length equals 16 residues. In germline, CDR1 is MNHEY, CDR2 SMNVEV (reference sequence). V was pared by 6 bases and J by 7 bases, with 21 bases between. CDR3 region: CASRGWEGAVSGELFF. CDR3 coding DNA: TGTGCCAGCAGGGGATGGGAGGGGGCCGTAAGCGGGGAGCTGTTTTTT.

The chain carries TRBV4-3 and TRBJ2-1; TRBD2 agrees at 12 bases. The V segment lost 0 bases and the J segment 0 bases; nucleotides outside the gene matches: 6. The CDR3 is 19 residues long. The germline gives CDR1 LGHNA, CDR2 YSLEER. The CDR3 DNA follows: TGCGCCAGCAGCCAAGAAGGGCTAGCGGGGGGGAGCTCCTACAATGAGCAGTTCTTC. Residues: CASSQEGLAGGSSYNEQFF.

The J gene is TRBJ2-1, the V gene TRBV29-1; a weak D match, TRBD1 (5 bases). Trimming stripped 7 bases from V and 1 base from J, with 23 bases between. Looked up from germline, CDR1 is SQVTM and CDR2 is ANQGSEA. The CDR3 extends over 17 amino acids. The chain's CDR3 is CSGLGSTRAGSYNEQFF. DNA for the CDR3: TGCAGCGGCCTTGGCTCTACTCGGGCAGGGTCCTACAATGAGCAGTTCTTC.

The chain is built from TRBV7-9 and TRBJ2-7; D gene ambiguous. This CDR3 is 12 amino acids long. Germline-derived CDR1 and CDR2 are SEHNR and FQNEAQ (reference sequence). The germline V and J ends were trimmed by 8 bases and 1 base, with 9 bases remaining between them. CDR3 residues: CASRHQSYEQYF. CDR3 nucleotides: TGTGCCAGCCGTCATCAATCCTACGAGCAGTACTTC. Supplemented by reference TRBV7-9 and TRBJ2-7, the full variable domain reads DTGVSQNPRHKITKRGQNVTFRCDPISEHNRLYWYRQTLGQGPEFLTYFQNEAQLEKSRLLSDRFSAERPKGSFSTLEIQRTEQGDSAMYLCASRHQSYEQYFGPGTRLTVT.

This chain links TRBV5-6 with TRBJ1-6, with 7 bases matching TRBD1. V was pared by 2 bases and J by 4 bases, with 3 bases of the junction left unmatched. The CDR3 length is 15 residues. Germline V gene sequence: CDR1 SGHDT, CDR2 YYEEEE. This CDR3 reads CASSLGDRYNSPLHF. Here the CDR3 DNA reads TGTGCCAGCAGCTTAGGGGACAGATATAATTCACCCCTCCACTTT.

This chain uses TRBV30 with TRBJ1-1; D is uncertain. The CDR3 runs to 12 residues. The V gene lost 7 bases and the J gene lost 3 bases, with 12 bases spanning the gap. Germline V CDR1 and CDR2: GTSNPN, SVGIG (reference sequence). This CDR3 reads CAYLSYDTEAFF. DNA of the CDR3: TGTGCCTACCTTAGCTACGACACTGAAGCTTTCTTT.

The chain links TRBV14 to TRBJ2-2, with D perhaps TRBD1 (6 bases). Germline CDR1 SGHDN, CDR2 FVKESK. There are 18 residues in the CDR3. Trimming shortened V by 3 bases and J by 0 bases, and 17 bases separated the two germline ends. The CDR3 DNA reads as TGTGCCAGCAGCCACCGTTTACAGGGCGGGCCGAACACCGGGGAGCTGTTTTTT. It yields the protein CASSHRLQGGPNTGELFF.

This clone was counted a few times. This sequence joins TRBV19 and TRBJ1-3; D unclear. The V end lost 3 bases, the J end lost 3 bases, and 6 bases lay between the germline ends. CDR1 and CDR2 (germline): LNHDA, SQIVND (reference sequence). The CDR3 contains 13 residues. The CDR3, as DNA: TGTGCCAGTAGTATGACGGTTGGAAACACCATATATTTT. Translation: CASSMTVGNTIYF.

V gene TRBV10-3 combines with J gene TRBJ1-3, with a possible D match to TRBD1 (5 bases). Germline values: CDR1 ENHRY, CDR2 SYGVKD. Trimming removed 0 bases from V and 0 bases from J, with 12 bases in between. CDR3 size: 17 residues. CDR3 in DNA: TGTGCCATCAGTGAGTCGAGAGACAGCCACTCTGGAAACACCATATATTTT. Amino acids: CAISESRDSHSGNTIYF.

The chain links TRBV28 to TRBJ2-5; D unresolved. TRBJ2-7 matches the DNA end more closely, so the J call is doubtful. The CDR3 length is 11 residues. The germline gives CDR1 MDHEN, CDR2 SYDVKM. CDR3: CASSPRYEQYF. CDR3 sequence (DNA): TGTGCCAGCAGTCCGCGCTACGAGCAGTACTTC.

The CDR3 DNA reads as TGCGCCAGCAGCCAACCGGGACAGGTTATCTATGGCTACACCTTC. It encodes CASSQPGQVIYGYTF. The chain employs TRBV4-3 and TRBJ1-2, with 8 bases identical to TRBD1. The junction had 6 bases not matched to a gene; V was cut back by 2 bases and J by 4 bases. The CDR3 consists of 15 residues. Per the germline V gene, CDR1 is LGHNA and CDR2 is YSLEER.

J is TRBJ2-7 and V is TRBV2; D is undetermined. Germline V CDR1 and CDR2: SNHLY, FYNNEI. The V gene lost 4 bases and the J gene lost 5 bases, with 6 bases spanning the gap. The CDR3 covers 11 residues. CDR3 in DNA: TGTGCCAGCAGTGGGGGAAACGAGCAGTACTTC. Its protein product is CASSGGNEQYF.

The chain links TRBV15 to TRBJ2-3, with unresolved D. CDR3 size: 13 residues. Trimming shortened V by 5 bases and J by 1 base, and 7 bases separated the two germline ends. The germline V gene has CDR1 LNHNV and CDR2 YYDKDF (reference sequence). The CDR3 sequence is CATSGGRTDTQYF. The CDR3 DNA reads TGTGCCACCAGCGGTGGACGCACAGATACGCAGTATTTT.

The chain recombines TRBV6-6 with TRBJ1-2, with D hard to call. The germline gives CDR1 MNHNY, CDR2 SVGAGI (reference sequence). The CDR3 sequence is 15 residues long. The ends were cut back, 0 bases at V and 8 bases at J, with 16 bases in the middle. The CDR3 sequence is CASSYSVNQGSGYTF. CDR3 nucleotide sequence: TGTGCCAGCAGTTACTCGGTGAATCAAGGGTCCGGCTACACCTTC.